This T cell receptor beta chain was profiled in a study of radiotherapy plus CTLA-4 blockade in lung cancer. Whole-study context: 18% of patients responded objectively, and around 31% achieved disease control.

Some clones are missing from TCRdb's copy, which holds only in-frame ones; the method was immunoSEQ multiplex PCR. This sample has 50,000 to 65,000 clones; roughly 79% occur once, and the top ten carry roughly 6.7%. V was clipped by 3 bases and J by 2 bases; unmatched bases: 7. This CDR3 is 19 amino acids long. Looked up from germline, CDR1 is SGHTA and CDR2 is FQGNSA. This sequence was found in a human donor with non-small cell lung cancer whose response to radiotherapy plus ipilimumab could not be evaluated. Sample: peripheral blood, taken from a patient treated with radiotherapy plus ipilimumab. This chain uses TRBV7-2 with TRBJ2-2, with 15 bases aligning to TRBD2. Written as DNA, the CDR3 is TGTGCCAGCAGCTTCGGACTAGCGGGGGGGCCCGGAAACACCGGGGAGCTGTTTTTT. It translates to CASSFGLAGGPGNTGELFF.